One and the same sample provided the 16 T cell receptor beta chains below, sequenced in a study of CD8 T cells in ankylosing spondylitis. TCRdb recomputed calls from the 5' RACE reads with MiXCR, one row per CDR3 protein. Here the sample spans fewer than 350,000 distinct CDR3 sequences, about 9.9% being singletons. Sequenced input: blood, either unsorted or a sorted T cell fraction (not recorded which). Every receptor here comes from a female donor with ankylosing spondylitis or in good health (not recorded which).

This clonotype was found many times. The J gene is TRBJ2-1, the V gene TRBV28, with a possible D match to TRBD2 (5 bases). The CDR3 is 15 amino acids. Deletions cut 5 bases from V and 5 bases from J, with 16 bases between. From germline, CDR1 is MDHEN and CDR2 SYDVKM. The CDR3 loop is CASSPPRDYHNEQFF. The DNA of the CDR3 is TGTGCCAGCAGTCCCCCCCGGGATTACCACAATGAGCAGTTCTTC.

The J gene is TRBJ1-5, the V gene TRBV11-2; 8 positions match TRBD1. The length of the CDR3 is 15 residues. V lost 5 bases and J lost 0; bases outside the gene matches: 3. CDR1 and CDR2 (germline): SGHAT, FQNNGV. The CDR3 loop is CASSNGQGSNQPQHF. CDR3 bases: TGTGCCAGCAGCAATGGACAGGGTAGCAATCAGCCCCAGCATTTT.

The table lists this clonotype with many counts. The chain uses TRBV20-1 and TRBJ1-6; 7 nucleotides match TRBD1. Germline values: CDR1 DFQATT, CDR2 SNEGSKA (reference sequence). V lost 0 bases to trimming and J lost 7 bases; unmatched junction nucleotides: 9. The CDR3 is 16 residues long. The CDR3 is CSARDVTGTENSPLHF. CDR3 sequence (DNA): TGCAGTGCTAGAGACGTCACCGGGACAGAAAATTCACCCCTCCACTTT.

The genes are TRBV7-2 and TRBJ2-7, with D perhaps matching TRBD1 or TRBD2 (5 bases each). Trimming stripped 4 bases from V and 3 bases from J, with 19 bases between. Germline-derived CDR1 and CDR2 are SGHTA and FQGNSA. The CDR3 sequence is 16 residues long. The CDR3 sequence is CASSYGPTVTSYEQYF. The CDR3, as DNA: TGTGCCAGCAGCTACGGACCGACAGTAACTAGCTACGAGCAGTACTTC.

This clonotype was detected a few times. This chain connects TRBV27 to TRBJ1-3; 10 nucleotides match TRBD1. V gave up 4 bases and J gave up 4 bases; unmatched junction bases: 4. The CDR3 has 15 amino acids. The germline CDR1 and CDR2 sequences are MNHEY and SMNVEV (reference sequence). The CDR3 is CASSSGTGAGNTIYF. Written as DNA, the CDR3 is TGTGCCAGCAGTTCCGGGACAGGGGCAGGAAACACCATATATTTT.

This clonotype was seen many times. CDR3 DNA sequence: TGTGCCAGCAGTGAATCTCGGTCTCGGTCCCCCGGGGAGCTGTTTTTT. It translates to CASSESRSRSPGELFF. This chain joins TRBV6-1 and TRBJ2-2; no reliable D call. V was trimmed by 2 bases and J by 6 bases, leaving 16 bases between them. The germline V gene encodes CDR1 MNHNS and CDR2 SASEGT. This CDR3 has 16 amino acids.

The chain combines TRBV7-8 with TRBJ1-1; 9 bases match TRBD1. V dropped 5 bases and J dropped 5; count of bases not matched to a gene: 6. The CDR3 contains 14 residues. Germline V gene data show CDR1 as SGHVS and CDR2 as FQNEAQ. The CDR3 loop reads CASSPYGQGTEAFF. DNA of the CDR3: TGTGCCAGCAGCCCCTATGGACAGGGGACTGAAGCTTTCTTT. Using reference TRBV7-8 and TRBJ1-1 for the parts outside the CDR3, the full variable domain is GAGVSQSPRYKVAKRGQDVALRCDPISGHVSLFWYQQALGQGPEFLTYFQNEAQLDKSGLPSDRFFAERPEGSVSTLKIQRTQQEDSAVYLCASSPYGQGTEAFFGQGTRLTVV.

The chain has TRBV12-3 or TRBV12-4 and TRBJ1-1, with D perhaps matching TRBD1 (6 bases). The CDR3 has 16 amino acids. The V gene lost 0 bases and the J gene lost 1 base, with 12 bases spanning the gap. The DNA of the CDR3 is TGTGCCAGCAGTTTAGCGGTGGGGGCGGCGAACACTGAAGCTTTCTTT. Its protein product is CASSLAVGAANTEAFF.

The CDR3 here is CASSWETENNEKLFF. The CDR3 nucleotides are TGTGCCAGCAGCTGGGAGACAGAGAATAATGAAAAACTGTTTTTT. This chain connects TRBV7-9 to TRBJ1-4; weak D call: TRBD1 (5 bases). Germline-derived CDR1 and CDR2 are SEHNR and FQNEAQ (reference sequence). V was trimmed by 4 bases and J by 4 bases, leaving 13 bases between them. This CDR3 comprises 15 residues.

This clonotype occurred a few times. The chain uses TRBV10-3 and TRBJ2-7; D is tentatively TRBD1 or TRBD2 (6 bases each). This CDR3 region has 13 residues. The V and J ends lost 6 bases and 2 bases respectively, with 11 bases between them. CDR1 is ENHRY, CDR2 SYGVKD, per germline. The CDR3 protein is CAIRSGEAYEQYF. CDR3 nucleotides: TGTGCCATCAGATCAGGGGAGGCCTACGAGCAGTACTTC.

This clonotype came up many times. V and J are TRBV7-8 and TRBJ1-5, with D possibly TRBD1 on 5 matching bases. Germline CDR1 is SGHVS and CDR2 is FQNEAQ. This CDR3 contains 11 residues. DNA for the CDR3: TGTGAGGGGATCGGCAATCAGCCCCAGCATTTT. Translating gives CEGIGNQPQHF. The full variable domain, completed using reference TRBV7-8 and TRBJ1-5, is GAGVSQSPRYKVAKRGQDVALRCDPISGHVSLFWYQQALGQGPEFLTYFQNEAQLDKSGLPSDRFFAERPEGSVSTLKIQRTQQEDSAVYLCEGIGNQPQHFGDGTRLSIL.

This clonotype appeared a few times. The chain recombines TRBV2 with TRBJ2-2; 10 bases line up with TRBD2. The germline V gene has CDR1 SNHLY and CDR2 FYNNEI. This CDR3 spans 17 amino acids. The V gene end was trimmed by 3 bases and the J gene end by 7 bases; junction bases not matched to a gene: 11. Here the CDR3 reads CASSEEKLAGDSGELFF. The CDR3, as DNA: TGTGCCAGCAGTGAGGAGAAGCTAGCGGGAGATAGCGGGGAGCTGTTTTTT.

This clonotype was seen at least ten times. The DNA for the CDR3 is TGCGCCAGCGAGGGAGTCCCGAGCACCGGGGAGCTGTTTTTT. Translation: CASEGVPSTGELFF. V and J are TRBV5-1 and TRBJ2-2; a weak D match, TRBD2 (5 bases). Germline lookup yields CDR1 SGHRS and CDR2 YFSETQ. Trimming cost V 7 bases and J 4 bases, with 14 bases left between them. CDR3 length: 14 residues.

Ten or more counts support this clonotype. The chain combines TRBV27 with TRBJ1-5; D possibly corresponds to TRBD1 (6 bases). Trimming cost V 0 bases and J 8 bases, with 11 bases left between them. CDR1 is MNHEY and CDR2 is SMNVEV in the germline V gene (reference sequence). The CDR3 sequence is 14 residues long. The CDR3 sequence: CASSLSPGVEPQHF. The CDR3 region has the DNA TGTGCCAGCAGTTTATCCCCAGGGGTCGAGCCCCAGCATTTT.

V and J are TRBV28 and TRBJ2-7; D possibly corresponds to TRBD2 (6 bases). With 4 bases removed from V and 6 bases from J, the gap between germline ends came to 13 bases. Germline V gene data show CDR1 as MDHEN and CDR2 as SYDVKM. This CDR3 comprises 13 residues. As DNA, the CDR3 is TGTGCCAGCAGTTGGTTTCAGGAGGGCGAGCAGTACTTC. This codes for CASSWFQEGEQYF. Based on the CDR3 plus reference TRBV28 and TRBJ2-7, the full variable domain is DVKVTQSSRYLVKRTGEKVFLECVQDMDHENMFWYRQDPGLGLRLIYFSYDVKMKEKGDIPEGYSVSREKKERFSLILESASTNQTSMYLCASSWFQEGEQYFGPGTRLTVT.

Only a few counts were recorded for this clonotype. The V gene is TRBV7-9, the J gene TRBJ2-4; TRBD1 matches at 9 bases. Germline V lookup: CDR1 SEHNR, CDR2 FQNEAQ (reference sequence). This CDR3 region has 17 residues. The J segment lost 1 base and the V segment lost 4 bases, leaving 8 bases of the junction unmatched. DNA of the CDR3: TGTGCCAGCAGCTCCGCACGGACAGGGGAGGCCAAAAACATTCAGTACTTC. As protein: CASSSARTGEAKNIQYF. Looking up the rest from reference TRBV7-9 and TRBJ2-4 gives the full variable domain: DTGVSQNPRHKITKRGQNVTFRCDPISEHNRLYWYRQTLGQGPEFLTYFQNEAQLEKSRLLSDRFSAERPKGSFSTLEIQRTEQGDSAMYLCASSSARTGEAKNIQYFGAGTRLSVL.